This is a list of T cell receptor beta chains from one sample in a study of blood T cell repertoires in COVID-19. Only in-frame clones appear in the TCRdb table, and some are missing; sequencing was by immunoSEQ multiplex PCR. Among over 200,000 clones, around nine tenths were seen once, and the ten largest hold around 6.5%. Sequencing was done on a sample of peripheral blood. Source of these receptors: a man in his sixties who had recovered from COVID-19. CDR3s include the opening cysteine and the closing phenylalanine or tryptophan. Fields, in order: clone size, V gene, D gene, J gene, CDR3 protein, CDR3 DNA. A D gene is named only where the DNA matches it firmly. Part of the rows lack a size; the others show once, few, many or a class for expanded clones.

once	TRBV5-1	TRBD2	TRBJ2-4	CASKPLGGVENIQYF	TGCGCCAGCAAACCCCTGGGAGGGGTTGAAAACATTCAGTACTTC
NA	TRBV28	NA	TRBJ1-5	CASTLAGQPQHF	TGTGCCAGCACGCTGGCGGGGCAGCCCCAGCATTTT
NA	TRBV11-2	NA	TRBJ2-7	CASSPSGDVYEQYF	TGTGCCAGCAGCCCATCAGGGGATGTCTACGAGCAGTACTTC
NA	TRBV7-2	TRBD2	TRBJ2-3	CASSIIAGGPFRAQYF	TGTGCCAGCAGCATTATAGCGGGAGGGCCATTCCGGGCGCAGTATTTT
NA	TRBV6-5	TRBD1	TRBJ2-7	CASKPSGQLTYEQYF	TGTGCCAGCAAGCCCTCGGGACAGCTAACCTACGAGCAGTACTTC
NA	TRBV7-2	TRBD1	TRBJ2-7	CASSSAGTGLYEQYF	TGTGCCAGCAGCTCCGCCGGGACAGGGCTGTACGAGCAGTACTTC
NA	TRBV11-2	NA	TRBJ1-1	CASSFATDTEAFF	TGTGCCAGCAGCTTCGCCACGGACACTGAAGCTTTCTTT
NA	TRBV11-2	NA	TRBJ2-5	CASSLGHRQETQYF	TGTGCCAGCAGCTTGGGGCATCGGCAAGAGACCCAGTACTTC
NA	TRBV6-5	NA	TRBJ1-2	CASTERATYGYTF	TGTGCCAGCACGGAGAGGGCAACCTATGGCTACACCTTC
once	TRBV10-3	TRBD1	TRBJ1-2	CAIMGQGSYGYTF	TGTGCCATCATGGGACAGGGTTCCTATGGCTACACCTTC
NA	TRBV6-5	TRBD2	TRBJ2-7	CASSPGLAGLYEQYF	TGTGCCAGCAGCCCAGGACTAGCGGGACTCTACGAGCAGTACTTC
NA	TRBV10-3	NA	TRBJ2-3	CAISEYRSDTQYF	TGTGCCATCAGTGAGTATCGGTCAGATACGCAGTATTTT